The clone carrying this T cell receptor beta chain turned up a few times. The sample is drawn from a study of T-cell reconstitution after alpha-beta-depleted transplantation in children. V lost 2 bases to trimming and J lost 1 base, with 8 bases between them. CDR1 is LGHNT, CDR2 FRNRAP, per germline. This CDR3 spans 14 amino acids. Unique molecular identifiers were used to barcode this TCRbeta library. One entry per CDR3 protein results from TCRdb running MiXCR on the PCR reads. This table holds 250,000 to 300,000 distinct CDR3 sequences, more than 9% found once. The material was PBMCs from the stem cell graft donor, obtained from the stem cell graft. The chain is built from TRBV12-5 and TRBJ1-1; D gene unclear. This sequence was found in a human donor who donated a stem cell graft to a child with SCID. CDR3 protein: CASGLLGRNTEAFF. CDR3 DNA: TGTGCTAGTGGTTTGTTGGGCCGGAACACTGAAGCTTTCTTT.